This T cell receptor beta chain is from a study of cytomegalovirus exposure and HLA in healthy donors. Notes on the study in general: The likely origin of a cluster of highly shared sequence variants was a sequencing artifact. In presence/absence analyses, roughly uniform sequencing depth across donors was assumed. Most TCR beta V segments were productive about 90% or about 30% of the time in an earlier analysis.

The PCR made use of 60 Vbeta and 13 Jbeta primers. Assay: immunoSEQ multiplex PCR; the TCRdb copy retains only in-frame clones and omits some. The table includes approximately 150,000 clones, 84% detected once. At the time of sampling, donors were nominally healthy, though unrecorded immune exposures were likely. About this clone: Its target is not known.

Trimming pared 1 base from V and 4 bases from J, leaving 11 bases between. The CDR3 sequence is 15 residues long. In germline, CDR1 is SNHLY, CDR2 FYNNEI. Sequenced input: PBMCs. The sequence derives from a young man in good health and CMV-seronegative. V gene TRBV2 combines with J gene TRBJ2-1, with D perhaps TRBD2 (6 bases). CDR3 region: CASSEVAGRYNEQFF. The CDR3 bases are TGTGCCAGCAGTGAAGTGGCGGGGCGGTACAATGAGCAGTTCTTC.